This T cell receptor (beta chain) stems from a study of blood T cell repertoires in COVID-19. The CDR3 totals 14 residues. Germline lookup yields CDR1 MNHEY and CDR2 SMNVEV (reference sequence). V was clipped by 6 bases and J by 5 bases; unmatched bases: 6. Sequencing was performed with immunoSEQ multiplex PCR; in TCRdb, only in-frame clones are kept and a portion is missing. The table has roughly 340,000 clones, over 75% seen once; the top ten hold roughly 1%. This chain links TRBV27 with TRBJ2-2; TRBD1 matches 7 bases. The source is a man in his late teens or twenties who had recovered from COVID-19. The sequenced material came from PBMCs or T cells enriched from blood (not recorded which). CDR3 region: CASSLDRATGELFF. In DNA, the CDR3 is TGTGCCAGCAGCCTTGACAGGGCAACCGGGGAGCTGTTTTTT.